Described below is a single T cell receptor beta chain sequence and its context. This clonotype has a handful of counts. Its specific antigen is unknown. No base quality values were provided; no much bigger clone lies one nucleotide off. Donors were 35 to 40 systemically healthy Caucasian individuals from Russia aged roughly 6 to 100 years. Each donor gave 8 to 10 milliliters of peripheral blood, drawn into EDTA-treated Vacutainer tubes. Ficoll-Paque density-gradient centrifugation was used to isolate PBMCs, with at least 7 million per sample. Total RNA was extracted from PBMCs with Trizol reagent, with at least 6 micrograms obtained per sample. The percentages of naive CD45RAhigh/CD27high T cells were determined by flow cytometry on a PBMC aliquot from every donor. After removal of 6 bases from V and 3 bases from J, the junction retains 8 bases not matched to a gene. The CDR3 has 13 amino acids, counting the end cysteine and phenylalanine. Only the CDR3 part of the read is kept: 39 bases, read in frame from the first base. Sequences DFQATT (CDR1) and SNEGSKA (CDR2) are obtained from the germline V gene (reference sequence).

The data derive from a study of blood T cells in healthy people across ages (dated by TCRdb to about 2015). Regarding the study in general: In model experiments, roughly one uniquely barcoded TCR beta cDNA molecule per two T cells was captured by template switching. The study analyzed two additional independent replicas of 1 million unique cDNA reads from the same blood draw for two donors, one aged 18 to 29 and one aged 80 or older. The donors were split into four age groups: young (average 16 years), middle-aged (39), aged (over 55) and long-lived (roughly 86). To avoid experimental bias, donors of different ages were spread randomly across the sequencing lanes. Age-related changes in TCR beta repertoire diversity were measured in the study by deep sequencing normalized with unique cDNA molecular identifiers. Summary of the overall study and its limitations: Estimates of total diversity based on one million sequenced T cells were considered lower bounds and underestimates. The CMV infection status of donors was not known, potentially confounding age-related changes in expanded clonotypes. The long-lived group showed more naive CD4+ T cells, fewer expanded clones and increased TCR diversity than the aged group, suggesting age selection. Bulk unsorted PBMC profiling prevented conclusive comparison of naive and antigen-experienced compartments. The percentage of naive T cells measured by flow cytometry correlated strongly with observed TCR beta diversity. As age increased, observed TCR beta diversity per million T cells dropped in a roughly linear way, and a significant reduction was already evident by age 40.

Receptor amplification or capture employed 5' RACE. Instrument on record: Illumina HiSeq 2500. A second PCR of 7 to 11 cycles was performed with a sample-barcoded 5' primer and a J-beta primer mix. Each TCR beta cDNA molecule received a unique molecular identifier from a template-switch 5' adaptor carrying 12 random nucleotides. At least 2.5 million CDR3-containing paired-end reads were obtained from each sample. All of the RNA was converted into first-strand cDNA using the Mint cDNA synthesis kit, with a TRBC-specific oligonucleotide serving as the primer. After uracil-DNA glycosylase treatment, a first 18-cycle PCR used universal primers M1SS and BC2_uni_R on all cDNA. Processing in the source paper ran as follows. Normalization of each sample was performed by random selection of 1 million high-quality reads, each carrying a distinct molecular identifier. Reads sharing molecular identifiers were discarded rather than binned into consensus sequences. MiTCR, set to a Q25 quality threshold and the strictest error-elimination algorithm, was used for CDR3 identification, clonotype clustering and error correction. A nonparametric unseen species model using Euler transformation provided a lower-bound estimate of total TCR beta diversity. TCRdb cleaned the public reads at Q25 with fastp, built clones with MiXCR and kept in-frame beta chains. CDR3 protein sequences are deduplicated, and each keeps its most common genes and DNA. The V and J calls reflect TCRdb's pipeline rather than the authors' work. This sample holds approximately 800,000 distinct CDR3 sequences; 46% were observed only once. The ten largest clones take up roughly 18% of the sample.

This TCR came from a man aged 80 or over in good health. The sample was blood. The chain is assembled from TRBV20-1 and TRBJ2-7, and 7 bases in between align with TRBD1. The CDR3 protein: CSAETGDSYEQYF. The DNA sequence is TGCAGTGCAGAGACCGGGGACAGCTACGAGCAGTACTTC.